These T cell receptor beta chains were read from a single sample in a study of blood T cell repertoires in COVID-19. Sequenced by immunoSEQ multiplex PCR; TCRdb stores in-frame clones only, minus some. The table has some 220,000 clones, approximately 91% seen once; the top ten hold roughly 0.8%. Sequencing was carried out using peripheral blood. The receptors were gathered from a man aged 25-40 years with COVID-19, enrolled during active disease. Both conserved end residues are part of each CDR3. Fields, in order: D gene, V gene, J gene, clone size, CDR3 DNA, CDR3 protein. D genes are given only for firm matches. Expanded clones are given a class, and other clones once, few, many or no size at all.

TRBD1	TRBV15	TRBJ1-1	.	TGTGCCACCAGCACCGGGGACAGGACGAACACTGAAGCTTTCTTT	CATSTGDRTNTEAFF
TRBD1	TRBV11-2	TRBJ1-2	.	TGTGCCAGCAGCCCGGGACAGTTAAACTATGGCTACACCTTC	CASSPGQLNYGYTF
.	TRBV5-1	TRBJ2-7	.	TGCGCCAGCAGCACTGCCGGGACTCAAACCTACGAGCAGTACTTC	CASSTAGTQTYEQYF
TRBD1	TRBV5-1	TRBJ2-7	.	TGCGCCAGCAGGTTCGACAGGGAATACGAGCAGTACTTC	CASRFDREYEQYF
.	TRBV5-1	TRBJ1-5	.	TGCGCCAGCAGCTTGGCGGGGGGGAATCAGCCCCAGCATTTT	CASSLAGGNQPQHF
TRBD1	TRBV5-6	TRBJ1-2	.	TGTGCCAGCAGCCCCGACAGGGGGCACGGCTACACCTTC	CASSPDRGHGYTF
TRBD1	TRBV25-1	TRBJ1-1	.	TGTGCCAGCAGTGACGCACCATACTCGGGACAGGGAAGTACTGAAGCTTTCTTT	CASSDAPYSGQGSTEAFF
.	TRBV9	TRBJ2-1	.	TGTGCCAGCAGCGTAGCTGCCGGAAGGGGTGAGCAGTTCTTC	CASSVAAGRGEQFF
.	TRBV6-4	TRBJ1-4	.	TGTGCCAGCAGTGCCCCCCGGTGGAGCTCTAATGAAAAACTGTTTTTT	CASSAPRWSSNEKLFF
.	TRBV5-6	TRBJ2-7	.	TGTGCCAGCAGCTTGGCTCAGGTCTACGAGCAGTACTTC	CASSLAQVYEQYF
.	TRBV12-3/TRBV12-4	TRBJ2-5	.	TGTGCCAGCAGTTTTATGGAGACCCAGTACTTC	CASSFMETQYF
.	TRBV4-2	TRBJ1-5	.	TGTGCCAGCAGCCAAGATAGGCGGGGATCCAATCAGCCCCAGCATTTT	CASSQDRRGSNQPQHF
.	TRBV18	TRBJ1-2	.	TGTGCCAGCTCACCTAATTTACAGGGACACTATGGCTACACCTTC	CASSPNLQGHYGYTF
.	TRBV19	TRBJ1-2	.	TGTGCCAGTAGTACCTGGACAGCCTTGCCCTATGGCTACACCTTC	CASSTWTALPYGYTF
.	TRBV7-9	TRBJ1-5	.	TGTGCCAGCAGCTTATCTTCAGGGGACCAGCCCCAGCATTTT	CASSLSSGDQPQHF
.	TRBV7-9	TRBJ1-5	once	TGTGCCAGCAGCTTAGGAGGTCAGCCCCAGCATTTT	CASSLGGQPQHF
TRBD1	TRBV11-3	TRBJ1-1	.	TGTGCCAGCAGCTTACAGGGGGACACTGAAGCTTTCTTT	CASSLQGDTEAFF
.	TRBV6-1	TRBJ1-6	.	TGTGCCAGCAGTGATACTGTTTCACCCCTCCACTTT	CASSDTVSPLHF
.	TRBV27	TRBJ1-1	once	TGTGCCAGCAGTTCGCCCAGTATGAACACTGAAGCTTTCTTT	CASSSPSMNTEAFF
.	TRBV5-4	TRBJ1-1	.	TGTGCCAGCAGCTCGGGAGGAGGGCCCATGAACACTGAAGCTTTCTTT	CASSSGGGPMNTEAFF
TRBD1	TRBV19	TRBJ1-2	.	TGTGCCAGTAGTATCCGGGACAGGCCCGGCTACACCTTC	CASSIRDRPGYTF
TRBD2	TRBV4-2	TRBJ2-2	.	TGTGCCAGCAGCCAAGAATCTCCGGGACTAGCTGTGGCCGGGGAGCTGTTTTTT	CASSQESPGLAVAGELFF
.	TRBV9	TRBJ2-1	.	TGTGCCAGCAGCGACCAAGGGCAGGGTATTGAGCAGTTCTTC	CASSDQGQGIEQFF
TRBD1	TRBV12-5	TRBJ1-6	.	TGTGCTAGTGGTTTGGCCGGGACAGCACCCCTCCACTTT	CASGLAGTAPLHF
TRBD1	TRBV3-1/TRBV3-2	TRBJ1-2	.	TGTGCCAGCAGTCACACAGGGGTAGGCTACACCTTC	CASSHTGVGYTF
TRBD1	TRBV6-6	TRBJ1-6	.	TGTGCCAGCAGGGGACAGGGGGCGCCTCATTCACCCCTCCACTTT	CASRGQGAPHSPLHF
TRBD2	TRBV3-1/TRBV3-2	TRBJ2-3	.	TGTGCCAGCAGCGCCTCGACTAGCGGGGGGAGGGATACGCAGTATTTT	CASSASTSGGRDTQYF
.	TRBV11-2	TRBJ1-2	.	TGTGCCAGCAGCTTATTGGGTCAGGGCTACTATGGCTACACCTTC	CASSLLGQGYYGYTF
TRBD1	TRBV5-1	TRBJ1-1	.	TGCGCCAGCAGCGCGGTCGACAGGGGGCCTTCCACACCTGAAGCTTTCTTT	CASSAVDRGPSTPEAFF
TRBD1	TRBV3-1/TRBV3-2	TRBJ1-1	.	TGTGCCAGCAGCCAAACAGGGGATACTGAAGCTTTCTTT	CASSQTGDTEAFF
.	TRBV4-1	TRBJ2-1	once	TGCGCCAGCAGCCAAGTAGACATAATCTCCTACAATGAGCAGTTCTTC	CASSQVDIISYNEQFF
.	TRBV5-6	TRBJ2-5	.	TGTGCCAGCAGCTCACATCTCAGGGGAGGGGAGACCCAGTACTTC	CASSSHLRGGETQYF
.	TRBV19	TRBJ1-5	.	TGTGCCAGTAGATCACCAGACAGGAGAGAGGGTCAGCCCCAGCATTTT	CASRSPDRREGQPQHF
TRBD1	TRBV6-5	TRBJ1-6	.	TGTGCCAGCACCGACAGGGTAGATGGTTCACCCCTCCACTTT	CASTDRVDGSPLHF
.	TRBV7-9	TRBJ1-2	once	TGTGCCAGCAGCTTAGGGTGGGGTCAGGGCGTCAACTATGGCTACACCTTC	CASSLGWGQGVNYGYTF
.	TRBV7-9	TRBJ1-5	once	TGTGCCAGCGGAGGTAATAGCAATCAGCCCCAGCATTTT	CASGGNSNQPQHF
TRBD1	TRBV15	TRBJ1-1	.	TGTGCCACCAGCAGCCCGACCGACAGGGATGGCGCTGAAGCTTTCTTT	CATSSPTDRDGAEAFF
.	TRBV5-1	TRBJ1-1	once	TGCGCCAGCAGCTGGGGGCCAGGGAATGGGTTAGGGACTGAAGCTTTCTTT	CASSWGPGNGLGTEAFF
.	TRBV5-1	TRBJ2-4	.	TGCGCCAGCAGCTTGGGCACAGGCATTCAGTACTTC	CASSLGTGIQYF
TRBD1	TRBV6-5	TRBJ1-2	.	TGTGCCAGCAGTAAACAAGGGACAGGGGGCAGTGGCTACACCTTC	CASSKQGTGGSGYTF
TRBD2	TRBV6-6	TRBJ2-1	.	TGTGCCGCCCGGGACTACGGGAATGAGCAGTTCTTC	CAARDYGNEQFF
TRBD1	TRBV23-1	TRBJ1-5	.	TGCGCCAGCAGTCAAGGGACAGGGCAACGAGGCGGCAATCAGCCCCAGCATTTT	CASSQGTGQRGGNQPQHF
.	TRBV11-2	TRBJ1-6	.	TGTGCCAGCAGCTTAGATGGCCGTTGGTCACCCCTCCACTTT	CASSLDGRWSPLHF
TRBD1	TRBV2	TRBJ2-1	.	TGTGCCAGCAGTGTGGGGACAGGGTTGAATGAGCAGTTCTTC	CASSVGTGLNEQFF
TRBD1	TRBV19	TRBJ2-1	once	TGTGCCAGTAGTAACCCGATTGGGACAGGCAATGAGCAGTTCTTC	CASSNPIGTGNEQFF
TRBD1	TRBV6-2/TRBV6-3	TRBJ1-2	.	TGTGCCAGCAGTTACTCTCCAGGGGGCTTGAGGGGCTACACCTTC	CASSYSPGGLRGYTF
.	TRBV5-1	TRBJ2-3	.	TGCGCCAGCAGCTTGGATGTCTCCACAGATACGCAGTATTTT	CASSLDVSTDTQYF
.	TRBV5-4	TRBJ1-2	.	TGTGCCAGCAGCTTGTCCTCTAACTATGGCTACACCTTC	CASSLSSNYGYTF
.	TRBV7-9	TRBJ1-4	.	TGTGCCAGCAGCATAGCCACAACTAATGAAAAACTGTTTTTT	CASSIATTNEKLFF
TRBD1	TRBV3-1/TRBV3-2	TRBJ1-3	.	TGTGCCAGCAGCCAAGAATCAGGGGGCTGGGACACCATATATTTT	CASSQESGGWDTIYF
.	TRBV5-1	TRBJ1-1	.	TGCGCCAGCAGCTCCGGAACAGGGCGGTCTGAAGCTTTCTTT	CASSSGTGRSEAFF
TRBD1	TRBV7-6	TRBJ2-7	few	TGTGCCAGCAGCCCGGGACAGGGTTTCTCCGAGCAGTACTTC	CASSPGQGFSEQYF
TRBD2	TRBV7-3	TRBJ2-1	.	TGTGCCAGCAGCCCCCGTGCGGGACTAGCGGGGGGCCCCGGGCAGTTCTTC	CASSPRAGLAGGPGQFF
TRBD1	TRBV15	TRBJ1-4	.	TGTGCCACCAGCACCGAAAAGCACAGGGGGCTTGGTAATGAAAAACTGTTTTTT	CATSTEKHRGLGNEKLFF
TRBD2	TRBV5-1	TRBJ2-1	.	TGCGCCAGCAGCCCACCTTCTAGCGGGGGTAACAATGAGCAGTTCTTC	CASSPPSSGGNNEQFF
TRBD1	TRBV25-1	TRBJ1-2	.	TGTGCCAGCGGACAGGGGAACTATGGCTACACCTTC	CASGQGNYGYTF
TRBD1	TRBV5-4	TRBJ2-5	.	TGTGCCAGCAGCTTGGGACAGGGGGATATCGAGACCCAGTACTTC	CASSLGQGDIETQYF
TRBD1	TRBV3-1/TRBV3-2	TRBJ1-4	.	TGTGCCAGCAGTTGGGACAGCCATGAAAAACTGTTTTTT	CASSWDSHEKLFF
.	TRBV13	TRBJ2-7	.	TGTGCCAGCAGCCCTAGCCCCTCCTACGAGCAGTACTTC	CASSPSPSYEQYF
TRBD2	TRBV2	TRBJ2-1	.	TGTGCCAGCAGTCGGACTAGCGGGGCTGGACCCCTCAATGAGCAGTTCTTC	CASSRTSGAGPLNEQFF